A single sample is the source of the 32 T cell receptor beta chains below, sequenced in a study of shared clonotypes between healthy human individuals. Produced via immunoSEQ multiplex PCR; TCRdb's table is partial and in-frame only. The sample has roughly 120,000 clones; under 70% are singletons. Sequencing was performed on memory CD8+ T cells sorted from blood. The subset denotes: CD45RO+ cells pooled with CCR7-negative TemRA cells. The receptor set was obtained from a woman in her 30s in good health.

V usage is TRBV7-2 and J usage is TRBJ1-1; a weak D match, TRBD1 (6 bases). This CDR3 is 15 amino acids long. Germline V gene lookup returns CDR1 SGHTA and CDR2 FQGNSA. With 5 bases removed from V and 4 bases from J, the gap between germline ends came to 17 bases. Here the CDR3 reads CASSAVTGLGTEAFF. The DNA of the CDR3 is TGTGCCAGCAGCGCAGTCACAGGGTTGGGCACTGAAGCTTTCTTT.

In its sample, this clone is large (0.1 to 1%). The chain is built from TRBV4-1 and TRBJ1-5; possible D gene TRBD1, 6 bases. Germline V gives CDR1 MGHRA, CDR2 YSYEKL. The CDR3 spans 14 residues. Trimming removed 1 base from V and 7 bases from J, with 11 bases in between. CDR3 sequence reads: CASSQVADRQPQHF. The CDR3, as DNA: TGCGCCAGCAGCCAAGTAGCGGACAGACAGCCCCAGCATTTT.

This clone was observed at least ten times. Other DNA variants within this sample encode the same CDR3. The CDR3 loop reads CASSPRQYSGANVLTF. The CDR3 bases are TGTGCCAGCAGCCCCAGACAGTACTCTGGGGCCAACGTCCTGACTTTC. The rearrangement joins TRBV7-9 to TRBJ2-6, with D possibly being TRBD1 (5 bases). Germline V gene sequence: CDR1 SEHNR, CDR2 FQNEAQ (reference sequence). There are 16 residues in the CDR3. Trimming took off 5 bases at V and 0 bases at J, with 11 bases between the two ends.

The genes are TRBV2 and TRBJ2-3, with 9 positions matching TRBD1. V lost 6 bases and J lost 7; bases outside the gene matches: 11. The CDR3 totals 15 residues. The V gene's germline CDR1 is SNHLY and CDR2 FYNNEI. The CDR3 coding sequence is TGTGCCAGCAGCGTCAGCTCCGGGACAGGGAATACGCAGTATTTT. Protein: CASSVSSGTGNTQYF.

This clone showed up many times. The chain recombines TRBV7-9 with TRBJ1-2, with D uncertain. V lost 1 base to trimming and J lost 8 bases, with 8 bases between them. CDR3 length equals 12 residues. Germline V gene sequence: CDR1 SEHNR, CDR2 FQNEAQ (reference sequence). The CDR3, as DNA: TGTGCCAGCAGCTTAGTAAGGCAAGGCTACACCTTC. Its protein product is CASSLVRQGYTF.

CDR3 DNA: TGTGCCAGTAGTATGTGGGGGCTCACTGAAGCTTTCTTT. Amino acids: CASSMWGLTEAFF. J is TRBJ1-1 and V is TRBV19; D is perhaps TRBD1 (6 bases). The CDR3 runs 13 residues. Trimming shortened V by 3 bases and J by 4 bases, and 9 bases separated the two germline ends. CDR1 is LNHDA, CDR2 SQIVND, per germline (reference sequence).

The rearrangement joins TRBV5-4 to TRBJ2-7; 12 nucleotides line up with TRBD2. The V and J ends lost 4 bases and 2 bases, in that order; junction bases with no gene match: 7. Germline assignment: CDR1 SGHNT and CDR2 YYREEE (reference sequence). The CDR3 runs to 16 residues. The CDR3 coding sequence is TGTGCCAGCAGCAGGGGCCCTAGCGGGAGGGCCTACGAGCAGTACTTC. Protein product: CASSRGPSGRAYEQYF.

The V gene is TRBV29-1, the J gene TRBJ1-4, with D perhaps matching TRBD1 (5 bases). The CDR3 runs 11 residues. Germline values: CDR1 SQVTM, CDR2 ANQGSEA. V lost 4 bases, J lost 15 bases, and 15 bases lay in between. The CDR3 sequence is CSVAGRGGLFF. CDR3 nucleotide sequence: TGCAGCGTTGCGGGAAGGGGAGGATTGTTTTTT.

J is TRBJ2-5 and V is TRBV29-1, with TRBD1 identical over 10 bases. CDR1 is SQVTM, CDR2 ANQGSEA, per germline. After removal of 8 bases from V and 3 bases from J, the junction contained 6 bases not matched to a gene. This CDR3 region has 13 residues. For the CDR3, the DNA is TGCAGCTCCCCCGGGACAGGGGAAGAGACCCAGTACTTC. Protein product: CSSPGTGEETQYF.

V and J are TRBV18 and TRBJ2-2; 10 positions match TRBD2. The CDR3 is 16 amino acids. Trimming took 6 bases from V and 1 from J; bases not matched to a gene: 5. Germline V lookup: CDR1 KGHSH, CDR2 LQKENI. CDR3 nucleotide sequence: TGTGCCAGCTCGCGGACTAGCGGTGAGAACACCGGGGAGCTGTTTTTT. It encodes CASSRTSGENTGELFF.

The chain combines TRBV2 with TRBJ2-7; tentatively, D is TRBD1 (5 bases). Per the germline V gene, CDR1 is SNHLY and CDR2 is FYNNEI. The V end was cut by 3 bases, the J end by 4 bases, with 13 bases between. The CDR3 has 14 amino acids. For the CDR3, the DNA is TGTGCCAGCAGTGATACGGACGGACAATACGAGCAGTACTTC. Translating it yields CASSDTDGQYEQYF.

This chain connects TRBV2 to TRBJ1-5; D is unclear. V was clipped by 3 bases and J by 1 base, with 25 bases between them. This CDR3 comprises 20 residues. Germline CDR1 is SNHLY and CDR2 is FYNNEI. As DNA, the CDR3 is TGTGCCAGCAGTGATGGAGCCATTTATGATCCTTCGGGAAGCAATCAGCCCCAGCATTTT. Protein sequence: CASSDGAIYDPSGSNQPQHF.

The rearrangement links TRBV28 to TRBJ2-6; possible D gene TRBD2, 6 bases. Trimming cost V 1 base and J 2 bases, with 12 bases left between them. CDR1 and CDR2 from the germline V gene are MDHEN and SYDVKM. There are 17 residues in the CDR3. The CDR3 sequence: CASSLSGVFPGANVLTF. The CDR3 nucleotides are TGTGCCAGCAGTTTATCGGGGGTTTTCCCTGGGGCCAACGTCCTGACTTTC. Combining the CDR3 with reference TRBV28 and TRBJ2-6 gives the whole variable domain DVKVTQSSRYLVKRTGEKVFLECVQDMDHENMFWYRQDPGLGLRLIYFSYDVKMKEKGDIPEGYSVSREKKERFSLILESASTNQTSMYLCASSLSGVFPGANVLTFGAGSRLTVL.

The chain has TRBV4-2 and TRBJ2-3, with 7 bases lining up with TRBD2. The CDR3 contains 15 residues. Germline V lookup: CDR1 LGHNA, CDR2 YNFKEQ. With 4 bases clipped from V and 4 bases from J, the junction kept 8 bases outside the gene matches. The CDR3 DNA sequence: TGTGCCAGCAGCCCGAAACGGGGGGAAGCAGATACGCAGTATTTT. This gives the protein CASSPKRGEADTQYF.

This CDR3 reads CASSDVTARRDTQYF. The CDR3 DNA sequence: TGTGCCAGCAGTGATGTGACAGCCCGCAGGGATACGCAGTATTTT. The gene calls are TRBV2 and TRBJ2-3; D possibly corresponds to TRBD1 (5 bases). V was pared by 3 bases and J by 6 bases, with 16 bases between. The CDR3 is 15 residues long. Germline-derived CDR1 and CDR2 are SNHLY and FYNNEI.

This chain's CDR3 is CASSVQGGELFF. The CDR3, as DNA: TGTGCCAGCAGCGTACAGGGCGGGGAGCTGTTTTTT. The V gene is TRBV9, the J gene TRBJ2-2, with D maybe TRBD1 (5 bases). The CDR3 covers 12 residues. Looked up from germline, CDR1 is SGDLS and CDR2 is YYNGEE. V gave up 1 base and J gave up 7 bases, with 5 bases separating them.

The sample holds a few counts of this clone. This rearrangement joins TRBV4-2 to TRBJ1-4; 10 bases match TRBD1. From germline, CDR1 is LGHNA and CDR2 YNFKEQ. Germline trimming cut 3 bases from V and 7 bases from J; bases unmatched to any gene: 8. The CDR3 is made up of 16 amino acids. DNA for the CDR3: TGTGCCAGCAGCCAGGAACCGGGACAGGGGTTTGAAAAACTGTTTTTT. This translates into CASSQEPGQGFEKLFF.

This rearrangement joins TRBV11-2 to TRBJ2-2; D is undetermined. Germline CDR1 is SGHAT and CDR2 is FQNNGV. V lost 3 bases and J 2 bases, leaving 7 bases between the germline ends. The CDR3 loop spans 14 amino acids. CDR3 amino acids: CASSLIPNTGELFF. The CDR3 bases are TGTGCCAGCAGCTTGATCCCCAACACCGGGGAGCTGTTTTTT.

The chain links TRBV6-5 to TRBJ2-1, with unresolved D. V lost 4 bases and J 0 bases, leaving 10 bases between the germline ends. CDR3 size: 15 residues. The germline CDR1 and CDR2 sequences are MNHEY and SVGAGI. The CDR3 sequence is CASSSFLSSYNEQFF. CDR3 DNA: TGTGCCAGCAGTTCCTTCCTGAGCTCCTACAATGAGCAGTTCTTC.

The rearrangement links TRBV5-1 to TRBJ1-5, with D perhaps TRBD1 (6 bases). V lost 6 bases, J lost 2 bases, and 12 bases lay in between. Looked up from germline, CDR1 is SGHRS and CDR2 is YFSETQ. This CDR3 is 14 amino acids long. CDR3 bases: TGCGCCAGCAAACAGGGCGCCGGCAATCAGCCCCAGCATTTT. It translates to CASKQGAGNQPQHF.

In its sample, this clone was seen a few times. The chain couples TRBV28 to TRBJ2-7; unclear D gene. The CDR3 extends over 14 amino acids. The V end was cut by 6 bases, the J end by 0 bases, with 12 bases between. Looked up from germline, CDR1 is MDHEN and CDR2 is SYDVKM. The CDR3 region has the DNA TGTGCCAGCAGGCAGACCCAACTCTCCTACGAGCAGTACTTC. Translation: CASRQTQLSYEQYF.

This clone was seen only once. The chain joins TRBV5-1 to TRBJ2-7; 13 bases are shared with TRBD2. Trimming removed 4 bases from V and 0 bases from J; junction bases left unmatched: 4. CDR1 and CDR2 (germline): SGHRS, YFSETQ. The CDR3 spans 16 residues. CDR3 residues: CASSIWTSGSSYEQYF. CDR3 nucleotide sequence: TGCGCCAGCAGCATATGGACTAGCGGGAGCTCCTACGAGCAGTACTTC. Full variable domain (outside the CDR3, taken from reference TRBV5-1 and TRBJ2-7): KAGVTQTPRYLIKTRGQQVTLSCSPISGHRSVSWYQQTPGQGLQFLFEYFSETQRNKGNFPGRFSGRQFSNSRSEMNVSTLELGDSALYLCASSIWTSGSSYEQYFGPGTRLTVT.

This clone was observed a single time. V and J are TRBV10-1 and TRBJ2-7, with 7 bases aligning to TRBD2. After removal of 3 bases from V and 2 bases from J, the junction contained 13 bases not matched to a gene. The CDR3 runs to 17 residues. Germline CDR1 is WNHNN and CDR2 is SYGVQD (reference sequence). The DNA of the CDR3 is TGCGCCAGCAGTGACAGGGTTGGTGAGCGGGAAACCTACGAGCAGTACTTC. This codes for CASSDRVGERETYEQYF.

The CDR3 DNA reads TGTGCCAGCAGTTTAAGTATGCGGGGCATCTTATTGGGGGCCAACGTCCTGACTTTC. This gives the protein CASSLSMRGILLGANVLTF. The chain carries TRBV27 and TRBJ2-6; a weak D match, TRBD2 (6 bases). CDR3 length: 19 residues. Per the germline V gene, CDR1 is MNHEY and CDR2 is SMNVEV (reference sequence). V lost 2 bases and J 4 bases, leaving 21 bases between the germline ends.

CDR3 sequence reads: CASSYSVGDTEAFF. The CDR3 DNA reads as TGTGCCAGCAGTTACTCGGTTGGGGACACTGAAGCTTTCTTT. This chain links TRBV6-6 with TRBJ1-1; no clear D. V shed 0 bases and J shed 3 bases, with 8 bases lying between them. Germline-derived CDR1 and CDR2 are MNHNY and SVGAGI (reference sequence). CDR3 length: 14 amino acids.

This clone was seen only once. V usage is TRBV12-1 and J usage is TRBJ2-5; TRBD2 is the table's D call, not checked against the DNA. TRBJ2-7 matches the DNA end more closely, so the J call is doubtful. TRBV12-1 is classified as a pseudogene. The CDR3 loop spans 12 amino acids. For the CDR3, the DNA is TGTGCCAGCAGCTTTCAGCGGGGCGAGCAGTACTTC. Protein product: CASSFQRGEQYF.

The chain combines TRBV28 with TRBJ1-5, with 8 nucleotides matching TRBD1. The CDR3 loop spans 15 amino acids. Germline lookup yields CDR1 MDHEN and CDR2 SYDVKM. J lost 0 bases, V lost 6 bases, and 4 bases had no gene match. The CDR3 DNA follows: TGTGCCAGCAGAACAGGGGGTAATAGCAATCAGCCCCAGCATTTT. As protein: CASRTGGNSNQPQHF. The complete variable domain, with remaining parts taken from reference TRBV28 and TRBJ1-5, reads DVKVTQSSRYLVKRTGEKVFLECVQDMDHENMFWYRQDPGLGLRLIYFSYDVKMKEKGDIPEGYSVSREKKERFSLILESASTNQTSMYLCASRTGGNSNQPQHFGDGTRLSIL.

CDR3 residues: CASSSTGTSQREQYF. CDR3 nucleotides: TGCGCCAGCAGCTCGACCGGGACTAGTCAGCGCGAGCAGTACTTC. This chain links TRBV5-1 with TRBJ2-7; 8 bases are shared with TRBD2. Germline CDR1 is SGHRS and CDR2 is YFSETQ. Losses at the gene ends were 3 bases for V and 6 bases for J; bases not matched to a gene: 11. CDR3 size: 15 residues.

This clone came up many times. The CDR3 region is CARSRQGVANTEAFF. The CDR3 DNA reads TGTGCCAGAAGCCGACAGGGCGTGGCGAACACTGAAGCTTTCTTT. The V gene is TRBV5-3, the J gene TRBJ1-1, with 7 bases that match TRBD1. TRBV5-3 is known as an ORF, though its function is uncertain. After removal of 4 bases from V and 1 base from J, the junction contained 7 bases not matched to a gene. The CDR3 is 15 amino acids.

The chain employs TRBV30 and TRBJ1-2; 7 bases agree with TRBD1. The trim removed 3 bases at V and 6 bases at J, leaving 7 bases unmatched. The CDR3 contains 13 residues. Germline CDR1 reads GTSNPN; CDR2 reads SVGIG (reference sequence). Here the CDR3 DNA reads TGTGCCTGGAGGGACCTGGGACAGAATGGCTACACCTTC. The encoded protein is CAWRDLGQNGYTF.

This sequence joins TRBV9 and TRBJ2-5; D not resolved. V gave up 0 bases and J gave up 1 base, with 7 bases separating them. Germline CDR1 and CDR2: SGDLS and YYNGEE. The CDR3 length is 14 residues. CDR3 loop: CASSVDGSQETQYF. The CDR3 DNA sequence: TGTGCCAGCAGCGTAGACGGCAGCCAAGAGACCCAGTACTTC.

The gene calls are TRBV4-1 and TRBJ2-1, with 8 bases that match TRBD2. CDR1 is MGHRA, CDR2 YSYEKL, per germline. CDR3 length equals 16 residues. Trimming took 0 bases from V and 8 from J; bases not matched to a gene: 9. In DNA, the CDR3 is TGCGCCAGCAGCCAAGAAACAGCGGGAGACGACGATGAGCAGTTCTTC. Its translation is CASSQETAGDDDEQFF.